Detailed here is one T cell receptor beta chain. Its antigen remains unknown. One junction end disagrees with the germline gene, perhaps due to a read error. Full-length variable regions came from constant-region reverse primers plus semi-nested Nested Universal Primer A PCR. One entry per CDR3 protein, called by TCRdb with MiXCR from the 5' RACE reads. This sample has about 54,000 distinct CDR3 sequences; roughly 15% occur once, and the top ten carry around 2%. The study's findings and limits: The larger-cohort validation was restricted to a single TCR beta V-J rearrangement rather than whole repertoires.

The sequence derives from a female donor with breast cancer. Input material: naive CD4+ T cells sorted from blood. Sample subset: naive CD4+ T cells, CD4+CD45RA+CD25-.

The CDR3 region has the DNA TGTGCCAGCACCGTAGAAATGAATGAGCAGTTCTTC. It specifies CASTVEMNEQFF. This chain joins TRBV9 and TRBJ2-1; D gene ambiguous. The V gene's germline CDR1 is SGDLS and CDR2 YYNGEE. The CDR3 is 12 amino acids.